This note documents a single T cell receptor (beta chain) sequence. This sample was taken from a study of blood T cell dynamics during melanoma immunotherapy. V lost 7 bases to trimming and J lost 1 base, with 10 bases between them. Germline V lookup: CDR1 WNHNN, CDR2 SYGVQD (reference sequence). The CDR3 runs 13 residues. Using immunoSEQ multiplex PCR, the repertoire was profiled, and TCRdb retains in-frame clones only, with some absent. The table includes around 12,000 clones, approximately 88% detected once. Time point in this sample: pre-treatment baseline. This TCR was sampled from a human donor with melanoma. Material: blood, obtained from a patient treated with checkpoint blockade. This rearrangement joins TRBV10-1 to TRBJ1-1; D ambiguous. The CDR3 DNA is TGCGCCAGCACCAATGGGAGGAACACTGAAGCTTTCTTT. This sequence encodes CASTNGRNTEAFF.